This T cell receptor beta chain was retrieved from a study of regulatory T cells in long-lasting Graves disease. Study in general: The study counted Graves' disease as persistent given over 5 years of antithyroid drugs and positive TSH receptor antibodies.

Germline lookup yields CDR1 MNHEY and CDR2 SMNVEV (reference sequence). V gave up 7 bases and J gave up 4 bases, with 7 bases separating them. The CDR3 sequence is 12 residues long. This clonotype was found a few times. Antigen specificity is unknown. iRepertoire HTBI primers and Arm-PCR of CDR3 regions built TCR beta libraries. TCRdb re-called the multiplex PCR reads with MiXCR, one entry per CDR3 protein. The data hold almost 350,000 distinct CDR3 sequences, with about 19% observed a single time. Study findings and constraints: The study examined only peripheral blood, not thyroid tissue.

Time point meaning: persistent/refractory GD, antithyroid drugs over 5 years with positive TRAb. The TCR library was made from RNA that had been extracted from PBMCs in TRIzol. Each patient gave approximately 9 milliliters of EDTA-anticoagulated peripheral blood. The chain couples TRBV27 to TRBJ2-2; D might be TRBD1 (5 bases). The sample consisted of peripheral blood mononuclear cells (PBMCs), taken when the disease was refractory, from a patient treated with antithyroid drugs. The sequence was obtained from a female donor with Graves disease. The CDR3 DNA is TGTGCCAGCACAGGGCTCACCGGGGAGCTGTTTTTT. Translated, it gives CASTGLTGELFF.